Listed below are T cell receptor beta chains from one sample, sequenced in a study of blood T cell repertoires in COVID-19. Clones were read by immunoSEQ multiplex PCR, and TCRdb kept only the in-frame ones, dropping some. The sample includes roughly 700,000 clones, 85% to 90% of them seen just once. Sequencing was done on a sample of peripheral blood. These receptors originate from a woman aged 18 to 35 with acute or convalescent COVID-19. CDR3s leave out the opening cysteine and the closing phenylalanine or tryptophan. Not all rows give a size; the values are once, few, many and, for expanded clones, a class.

V	J	size	CDR3
TRBV9	TRBJ1-6	NA	ASSVLPDSNYNSPLH
TRBV5-4	TRBJ1-2	NA	ASTPDRGREAYGYT
TRBV19	TRBJ1-2	NA	ASSTNTRLANYGYT
TRBV5-6	TRBJ2-1	NA	ASKGQAPYNEQF
TRBV6-5	TRBJ1-1	NA	ASSYSGRDTEAF
TRBV28	TRBJ2-1	NA	ASSPPSGGADNEQF
TRBV5-6	TRBJ1-2	once	ASSPGQGNYGYT
TRBV6-1	TRBJ1-2	NA	ASSELNEGAINYGYT
TRBV7-2	TRBJ2-1	NA	ASSSSNGGGAFEQF
TRBV27	TRBJ2-1	NA	ASSDMATFNEQF
TRBV5-1	TRBJ2-5	NA	ASSLVPSGGPQETQY
TRBV9	TRBJ2-7	NA	ASSVGAGPGYEQY
TRBV5-1	TRBJ1-1	NA	ASSLGLGAYLTEAF
TRBV11-2	TRBJ2-1	NA	ASSLGAGVGEQF
TRBV2	TRBJ1-3	NA	ASSERQGGNTIY
TRBV14	TRBJ1-1	NA	ASSPAVVNTEAF
TRBV27	TRBJ2-7	NA	ASSLSRGYEQY
TRBV7-9	TRBJ2-7	NA	ASSPQGSGEQY
TRBV5-1	TRBJ1-1	NA	ASSSQGAGTEAF
TRBV2	TRBJ2-3	once	ARVAALGTDTQY
TRBV9	TRBJ2-7	NA	ASSVDSSGEFREQY
TRBV2	TRBJ1-1	once	ASSPSTGSFEAF